The clone carrying this TCR beta chain was detected only a few times. Each CDR3 protein is one row after TCRdb ran MiXCR on the RT-PCR reads. This sample has about 680,000 distinct CDR3 sequences, with approximately 15% found just once. Per germline, CDR1 LNHDA and CDR2 SQIVND (reference sequence). The CDR3 spans 13 residues. Trimming stripped 3 bases from V and 3 bases from J, with 8 bases between. The source of this sequence is a female donor in good health, serving as a healthy control. V is TRBV19 and J is TRBJ2-5; D not resolved. The sequenced sample consisted of memory CD4+ T cells from blood. The CDR3 DNA reads TGTGCCAGTAGTATTTTGCTCGAAGAGACCCAGTACTTC. Translated, it gives CASSILLEETQYF.